This is a list of T cell receptor beta chains from one sample in a study of T cells in Graves' hyperthyroidism and ophthalmopathy. One entry per CDR3 protein results from TCRdb running MiXCR on the multiplex PCR reads. The data show roughly 380,000 distinct CDR3 sequences, with approximately 19% seen just once and around 3.6% held by the top ten. The sample was blood. The receptors originated from a woman aged 18-30 years with Graves' hyperthyroidism. Each CDR3 is given with its conserved first and last residue. D genes are given only for firm matches. The size entry is marked missing in some rows and otherwise reads once, few, many or a size class.

d_call: TRBD2
v_call: TRBV6-5
cdr3_length: 16
j_call: TRBJ2-2
clone_size: many
cdr3_aa: CASSYYAGGNTGELFF
cdr3_nt: TGTGCCAGCAGTTACTATGCGGGGGGGAACACCGGGGAGCTGTTTTTT

d_call: TRBD1
v_call: TRBV6-1
cdr3_length: 13
j_call: TRBJ1-2
clone_size: few
cdr3_aa: CASTGTEAFGYTF
cdr3_nt: TGTGCCAGCACCGGGACAGAGGCGTTTGGCTACACCTTC

d_call: NA
v_call: TRBV27
cdr3_length: 12
j_call: TRBJ1-5
clone_size: many
cdr3_aa: CASSARDQPQHF
cdr3_nt: TGTGCCAGCAGTGCCAGGGATCAGCCCCAGCATTTT

d_call: NA
v_call: TRBV10-3
cdr3_length: 14
j_call: TRBJ2-7
clone_size: few
cdr3_aa: CAIRQGGLSYEQYF
cdr3_nt: TGTGCCATCAGACAGGGTGGGCTCTCCTACGAGCAGTACTTC

d_call: NA
v_call: TRBV3-1
cdr3_length: 13
j_call: TRBJ1-2
clone_size: NA
cdr3_aa: CASRTSGTPGYTF
cdr3_nt: TGTGCCAGCAGAACCTCCGGGACACCCGGCTACACCTTC

d_call: NA
v_call: TRBV4-1
cdr3_length: 14
j_call: TRBJ1-2
clone_size: few
cdr3_aa: CASSQVLGNYGYTF
cdr3_nt: TGCGCCAGCAGCCAAGTCCTTGGAAACTATGGCTACACCTTC

d_call: NA
v_call: TRBV7-6
cdr3_length: 15
j_call: TRBJ2-2
clone_size: many
cdr3_aa: CASSNPLRNTGELFF
cdr3_nt: TGTGCCAGCAGTAACCCACTGAGAAACACCGGGGAGCTGTTTTTT

d_call: TRBD1
v_call: TRBV29-1
cdr3_length: 14
j_call: TRBJ2-7
clone_size: many
cdr3_aa: CSGTGEEDSYEQYF
cdr3_nt: TGCAGCGGGACAGGGGAAGAGGACTCCTACGAGCAGTACTTC

d_call: NA
v_call: TRBV20-1
cdr3_length: 13
j_call: TRBJ1-1
clone_size: many
cdr3_aa: CSAKKAGWAGAFF
cdr3_nt: TGCAGTGCTAAAAAGGCAGGGTGGGCTGGAGCTTTCTTT

d_call: TRBD2
v_call: TRBV20-1
cdr3_length: 15
j_call: TRBJ2-5
clone_size: many
cdr3_aa: CSASDLAEAKETQYF
cdr3_nt: TGCAGTGCTAGTGATCTAGCGGAAGCCAAAGAGACCCAGTACTTC

d_call: NA
v_call: TRBV10-3
cdr3_length: 12
j_call: TRBJ1-2
clone_size: few
cdr3_aa: CAISHPNYGYTF
cdr3_nt: TGTGCCATCAGCCACCCTAACTATGGCTACACCTTC

d_call: TRBD2
v_call: TRBV6-1
cdr3_length: 14
j_call: TRBJ2-5
clone_size: many
cdr3_aa: CASSRAGTQETQYF
cdr3_nt: TGTGCCAGCAGTCGAGCGGGGACCCAAGAGACCCAGTACTTC

d_call: NA
v_call: TRBV7-3
cdr3_length: 14
j_call: TRBJ2-7
clone_size: NA
cdr3_aa: CASSLGKGAYEQYF
cdr3_nt: TGTGCCAGCAGCTTAGGGAAGGGGGCCTACGAGCAGTACTTC

d_call: TRBD1
v_call: TRBV7-2
cdr3_length: 17
j_call: TRBJ1-2
clone_size: many
cdr3_aa: CASSERGTGRGPYGYTF
cdr3_nt: TGTGCCAGCAGCGAGAGAGGGACAGGGCGAGGCCCCTATGGCTACACCTTC

d_call: NA
v_call: TRBV30
cdr3_length: 12
j_call: TRBJ1-2
clone_size: many
cdr3_aa: CAWSVSVYGYTF
cdr3_nt: TGTGCCTGGAGTGTTTCCGTTTATGGCTACACCTTC

d_call: NA
v_call: TRBV6-2/TRBV6-3
cdr3_length: 12
j_call: TRBJ1-2
clone_size: NA
cdr3_aa: CASSYRDYGYTF
cdr3_nt: TGTGCCAGCAGTTACCGCGACTATGGCTACACCTTC

d_call: TRBD2
v_call: TRBV6-1
cdr3_length: 14
j_call: TRBJ2-3
clone_size: NA
cdr3_aa: CASSERGARDTQYF
cdr3_nt: TGTGCCAGCAGTGAGCGGGGGGCCCGCGATACGCAGTATTTT

d_call: NA
v_call: TRBV6-4
cdr3_length: 14
j_call: TRBJ1-6
clone_size: many
cdr3_aa: CASSDDSGRSPLHF
cdr3_nt: TGTGCCAGCAGTGACGACTCGGGGCGTTCACCCCTCCACTTT

d_call: NA
v_call: TRBV18
cdr3_length: 13
j_call: TRBJ1-2
clone_size: NA
cdr3_aa: CASSRESGYGYTF
cdr3_nt: TGTGCCAGCTCAAGAGAGAGCGGCTATGGCTACACCTTC

d_call: TRBD1
v_call: TRBV10-3
cdr3_length: 14
j_call: TRBJ2-7
clone_size: NA
cdr3_aa: CAINPGQLSYEQYF
cdr3_nt: TGTGCCATCAATCCGGGACAGCTCTCCTACGAGCAGTACTTC

d_call: NA
v_call: TRBV18
cdr3_length: 13
j_call: TRBJ2-7
clone_size: many
cdr3_aa: CASSPQQGSEQYF
cdr3_nt: TGTGCCAGCTCACCCCAGCAGGGCTCCGAGCAGTACTTC

d_call: NA
v_call: TRBV7-9
cdr3_length: 15
j_call: TRBJ2-7
clone_size: many
cdr3_aa: CASSLPGTSPYEQYF
cdr3_nt: TGTGCCAGCAGCTTACCGGGAACCTCCCCCTACGAGCAGTACTTC

d_call: TRBD2
v_call: TRBV6-1
cdr3_length: 13
j_call: TRBJ2-7
clone_size: many
cdr3_aa: CASKTGTRNEQYF
cdr3_nt: TGTGCCAGCAAAACCGGGACTAGAAACGAGCAGTACTTC

d_call: NA
v_call: TRBV28
cdr3_length: 14
j_call: TRBJ2-7
clone_size: many
cdr3_aa: CASSPGTQGYEQYF
cdr3_nt: TGTGCCAGCAGTCCCGGTACCCAGGGCTACGAGCAGTACTTC

d_call: NA
v_call: TRBV6-1
cdr3_length: 14
j_call: TRBJ2-5
clone_size: NA
cdr3_aa: CASSDLVFQETQYF
cdr3_nt: TGTGCCAGCAGTGACCTGGTTTTTCAAGAGACCCAGTACTTC

d_call: NA
v_call: TRBV29-1
cdr3_length: 15
j_call: TRBJ1-1
clone_size: NA
cdr3_aa: CSWAKPGASMSEAFF
cdr3_nt: TGCAGCTGGGCCAAGCCCGGGGCCTCGATGTCTGAAGCTTTCTTT

d_call: NA
v_call: TRBV5-1
cdr3_length: 13
j_call: TRBJ2-7
clone_size: NA
cdr3_aa: CASSLVGYSLQYF
cdr3_nt: TGCGCCAGCAGCTTGGTGGGGTACTCTCTGCAGTACTTC

d_call: NA
v_call: TRBV30
cdr3_length: 14
j_call: TRBJ2-7
clone_size: many
cdr3_aa: CAWSVRGGLYEQYF
cdr3_nt: TGTGCCTGGAGTGTGAGGGGGGGCCTCTACGAGCAGTACTTC

d_call: NA
v_call: TRBV7-9
cdr3_length: 12
j_call: TRBJ2-7
clone_size: many
cdr3_aa: CASTQGGLEQYF
cdr3_nt: TGTGCCAGCACCCAGGGAGGCCTCGAGCAGTACTTC

d_call: TRBD1
v_call: TRBV6-5
cdr3_length: 14
j_call: TRBJ1-1
clone_size: many
cdr3_aa: CASSNDRENTEAFF
cdr3_nt: TGTGCCAGCAGTAACGACAGGGAGAACACTGAAGCTTTCTTT

d_call: NA
v_call: TRBV29-1
cdr3_length: 13
j_call: TRBJ1-1
clone_size: NA
cdr3_aa: CLTRAGPNTEAFF
cdr3_nt: TGCCTAACCCGGGCAGGGCCGAACACTGAAGCTTTCTTT

d_call: NA
v_call: TRBV3-1
cdr3_length: 12
j_call: TRBJ2-2
clone_size: many
cdr3_aa: CASRPGSGELFF
cdr3_nt: TGTGCCAGCAGGCCAGGGTCCGGGGAGCTGTTTTTT

d_call: NA
v_call: TRBV18
cdr3_length: 15
j_call: TRBJ2-5
clone_size: many
cdr3_aa: CASSPKMGKQETQYF
cdr3_nt: TGTGCCAGCTCACCTAAGATGGGCAAACAAGAGACCCAGTACTTC

d_call: NA
v_call: TRBV12-3/TRBV12-4
cdr3_length: 14
j_call: TRBJ1-1
clone_size: many
cdr3_aa: CASGHRDFIAEAFF
cdr3_nt: TGTGCCAGCGGTCACAGGGACTTTATCGCTGAAGCTTTCTTT

d_call: NA
v_call: TRBV29-1
cdr3_length: 13
j_call: TRBJ2-5
clone_size: many
cdr3_aa: CSARDGYQETQYF
cdr3_nt: TGCAGCGCCCGGGATGGGTACCAAGAGACCCAGTACTTC

d_call: NA
v_call: TRBV5-1
cdr3_length: 16
j_call: TRBJ2-5
clone_size: many
cdr3_aa: CASSLRDGIYQETQYF
cdr3_nt: TGCGCCAGCAGCCTCCGGGACGGGATTTACCAAGAGACCCAGTACTTC

d_call: NA
v_call: TRBV6-5
cdr3_length: 13
j_call: TRBJ1-5
clone_size: many
cdr3_aa: CASSYSESQPQHF
cdr3_nt: TGTGCCAGCAGTTACTCCGAGAGTCAGCCCCAGCATTTT

d_call: NA
v_call: TRBV29-1
cdr3_length: 11
j_call: TRBJ2-7
clone_size: few
cdr3_aa: CSVEDGAEQYF
cdr3_nt: TGCAGCGTTGAAGATGGGGCCGAGCAGTACTTC

d_call: NA
v_call: TRBV4-1
cdr3_length: 14
j_call: TRBJ1-5
clone_size: many
cdr3_aa: CASSPRVDNQPQHF
cdr3_nt: TGCGCCAGCAGCCCTCGGGTCGACAATCAGCCCCAGCATTTT

d_call: NA
v_call: TRBV28
cdr3_length: 16
j_call: TRBJ2-7
clone_size: many
cdr3_aa: CASTFSPGVKVDEQYF
cdr3_nt: TGTGCCAGCACTTTCAGTCCGGGGGTGAAGGTAGACGAGCAGTACTTC

d_call: NA
v_call: TRBV20-1
cdr3_length: 15
j_call: TRBJ1-2
clone_size: many
cdr3_aa: CSARGRPGRNYGYTF
cdr3_nt: TGCAGTGCTAGAGGGAGACCCGGGAGGAACTATGGCTACACCTTC

d_call: NA
v_call: TRBV15
cdr3_length: 16
j_call: TRBJ1-1
clone_size: many
cdr3_aa: CATSRDRQTQNTKAFF
cdr3_nt: TGTGCCACCAGCAGAGATCGGCAGACCCAAAATACTAAAGCTTTCTTT

d_call: NA
v_call: TRBV15
cdr3_length: 22
j_call: TRBJ1-1
clone_size: many
cdr3_aa: CATSPELGQGPLTNSMNTEAFF
cdr3_nt: TGTGCCACCAGCCCAGAGCTCGGGCAGGGGCCTCTAACCAATTCCATGAACACTGAAGCTTTCTTT